This T cell receptor (beta chain) was documented in a study of blood T cell repertoires in COVID-19. On the study more broadly: Acute and convalescent COVID-19 specimens originated in the United States, Italy and Spain. From T cells, B-cell-depleted T cells, or PBMCs came the material, which was cDNA or gDNA.

Methods used by the authors: Researchers report that nucleated cell counts were estimated from reference gene primer amplification. Sequencing used immunoSEQ multiplex PCR; TCRdb keeps in-frame clones, though not all of them. V, J and clone size derive from that table, while D and trimming were established from the DNA sequence. The sample has a few hundred thousand clones; approximately 86% are singletons. V lost 5 bases to trimming and J lost 3 bases, with 20 bases between them. Germline V gene sequence: CDR1 MNHEY, CDR2 SVGEGT. The CDR3 loop spans 16 amino acids. Sequencing was performed on peripheral blood. The TCR was taken from a woman between 45 and 60 years old who had recovered from COVID-19. The gene calls are TRBV6-2 or TRBV6-3 and TRBJ2-7; TRBD2 might be the D (6 bases). The CDR3: CASSHHPSGRFYEQYF. CDR3 DNA sequence: TGTGCCAGCAGTCACCATCCATCCGGGAGATTCTACGAGCAGTACTTC.